This T cell receptor beta chain is drawn from a study of T cell responses to AZD1222 COVID-19 vaccine (dated by TCRdb to about 2021). About the full investigation: AZD1222 recipients with second doses at about 4 weeks or about 12 weeks were pooled, because spike-specific TCR depth and breadth did not differ between schedules. A total of 230 to 250 trial participants underwent TCR sequencing, of whom about 210 received two doses of AZD1222 and about 25 received two doses of the MenACWY control vaccine. Trial participants were enrolled by age into 18-55, 56-69 and 70-plus year subgroups, with around 150, 28 and 57 TCR-sequenced participants respectively. What the research found in general, with its limitations: In the small 56-69-year group, the increase in depth fell short of significance, most likely because of low power. Participants were mostly white British, with more females than males. The authors suggested clonal diversity may have been underestimated. CD4 TCRs associated with the vaccine covered the entire spike protein, and the dominant responses were in regions 160-218 and 743-854. After two AZD1222 doses, both the breadth and the depth of spike-specific TCRs were significantly higher than at day 0 and than in MenACWY recipients. Because no samples from the day 14 peak response were available, repertoires could be characterized only after the peak T cell response. Nearly half of unique spike-specific TCRs reportedly recognized epitopes outside regions mutated in the B.1.351 and B.1.1.7 variants. Conclusions about previously exposed vaccinees are limited because only six or seven AZD1222 recipients were SARS-CoV-2 seropositive at baseline.

Notes on this clone: Its antigen specificity is not known. No quality values exist for individual bases; no much larger clone is one base distant.

The CDR3 regions of human TCRbeta chains were subjected to immunosequencing. Concerning the study's data processing: Repertoire TCRs were checked for matches against a reference library of SARS-CoV-2-specific TCRs that had been generated using the MIRA antigen-specificity platform. Breadth was defined as the fraction of unique TCRs that were SARS-CoV-2-associated. Depth was defined as the fraction of total T cells that were SARS-CoV-2-associated. Using the MIRA data, each spike-specific TCR was assigned both to the spike region to which the TCR was reactive and to a CD4 or CD8 class. Log10-transformed breadth and depth values were compared by one-way ANOVA with Sidak's multiple comparisons tests. TCRdb carries this immuneACCESS record with in-frame sequences only. Its versions omit some clonotypes, under half of them owing to an unresolved V gene in the studies checked, with the rest unexplained. V and J calls and clone size are copied from that table; D and trimming were computed from the DNA. Here the sample has over 110,000 clones; more than 90% occur a single time. The top ten hold over 1.5% of the sample.

For CDR1 and CDR2, the germline V gene (reference sequence) lists WNHNN and SYGVQD. Its CDR3 holds 13 amino acids, cysteine through phenylalanine. CDR3 DNA is the only sequence kept; it has 39 bases, read in frame from the first base. V is cut by 2 bases and J by 2 bases, and the space between the germline ends is 3 bases. This sample's time point label indicates: baseline before first vaccination. Samples from vaccinated people were obtained from the UK trials COV001 and COV002, which included a single-blind randomized controlled phase 2/3 trial of AZD1222 (ChAdOx1 nCoV-19) in healthy adults. For TCRbeta chain sequencing, PBMC samples from trial participants were taken at day 0 and at day 28 after the second dose.

The sample was peripheral blood, taken on day 0 of AZD1222 vaccination. The sequence was collected from an adult in good health. This receptor chain uses TRBV10-1 and TRBJ2-2; the D gene cannot be resolved reliably. The CDR3 protein sequence reads: CASSERNTGELFF. The nucleotide sequence is TGCGCCAGCAGTGAGCGAAACACCGGGGAGCTGTTTTTT.